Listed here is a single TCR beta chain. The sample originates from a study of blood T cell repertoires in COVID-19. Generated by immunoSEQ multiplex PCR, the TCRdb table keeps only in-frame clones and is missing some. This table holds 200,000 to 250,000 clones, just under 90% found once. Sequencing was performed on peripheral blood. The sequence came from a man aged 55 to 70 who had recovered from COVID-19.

The CDR3 loop is CASSGTPNGYTF. The CDR3 coding sequence is TGTGCCAGCAGCGGGACACCGAATGGCTACACCTTC. The chain joins TRBV11-2 to TRBJ1-2; perhaps TRBD1 as D (6 bases). CDR1 is SGHAT, CDR2 FQNNGV, per germline. The CDR3 totals 12 residues. Trimming stripped 5 bases from V and 6 bases from J, with 10 bases between. Together with reference TRBV11-2 and TRBJ1-2, the CDR3 gives the full variable domain: EAGVAQSPRYKIIEKRQSVAFWCNPISGHATLYWYQQILGQGPKLLIQFQNNGVVDDSQLPKDRFSAERLKGVDSTLKIQPAKLEDSAVYLCASSGTPNGYTFGSGTRLTVV.